A single sample gave rise to the 19 T cell receptor beta chains below, sequenced in a study of blood T cell repertoires in COVID-19. TCRdb's copy holds only in-frame clones and misses some; the assay was immunoSEQ multiplex PCR. The sample has around 300,000 clones, 88% seen once. Sequencing used peripheral blood. Receptors were obtained from a man between 18 and 35 years old with active or convalescent COVID-19.

V usage is TRBV3-1 (or the pseudogene TRBV3-2) and J usage is TRBJ1-3; 7 positions match TRBD1. Germline assignment: CDR1 LGHDT and CDR2 YNNKEL (reference sequence). This CDR3 comprises 15 residues. V was pared by 6 bases and J by 0 bases, with 5 bases of the junction left unmatched. The CDR3 DNA follows: TGTGCCAGCAGGGGGGACAGCAGCTCTGGAAACACCATATATTTT. Protein product: CASRGDSSSGNTIYF.

The J gene is TRBJ2-7, the V gene TRBV19; 10 nucleotides match TRBD2. In germline, CDR1 is LNHDA, CDR2 SQIVND (reference sequence). The CDR3 extends over 15 amino acids. V was clipped by 5 bases and J by 3 bases; unmatched bases: 7. CDR3: CASSEASGGRYEQYF. The CDR3 DNA follows: TGTGCCAGTAGTGAGGCTAGCGGGGGTCGCTACGAGCAGTACTTC.

The chain carries TRBV4-3 and TRBJ1-4; D is ambiguous. The germline gives CDR1 LGHNA, CDR2 YSLEER. Trimming cost V 4 bases and J 4 bases, with 13 bases left between them. This CDR3 contains 15 residues. The CDR3 loop is CASSLGSSDNEKLFF. The CDR3 DNA reads as TGCGCCAGCAGCCTGGGGAGCAGTGATAATGAAAAACTGTTTTTT.

The chain uses TRBV7-9 and TRBJ1-2; 8 nucleotides align to TRBD1. Trimming at V came to 2 bases and at J to 12 bases, leaving 5 bases not matched to a gene. This CDR3 is built from 12 residues. Germline CDR1 reads SEHNR; CDR2 reads FQNEAQ (reference sequence). In DNA form, the CDR3 reads TGTGCCAGCAGCTTATGGGACAGGTCTAACACCTTC. This translates into CASSLWDRSNTF.

CDR3 sequence reads: CASSVTEGADTQYF. CDR3 nucleotide sequence: TGTGCCAGCAGCGTAACTGAGGGAGCAGATACGCAGTATTTT. This chain links TRBV9 with TRBJ2-3, with TRBD2 as a possible D gene (5 bases). The CDR3 extends over 14 amino acids. Germline CDR1 reads SGDLS; CDR2 reads YYNGEE. With 1 base removed from V and 4 bases from J, the gap between germline ends came to 10 bases.

This sequence joins TRBV9 and TRBJ2-7; 8 bases align to TRBD2. V shed 0 bases, J shed 3 bases, and the junction held 8 bases outside the gene matches. The CDR3 sequence is 16 residues long. Germline CDR1 reads SGDLS; CDR2 reads YYNGEE. The CDR3 DNA reads TGTGCCAGCAGCGTAGCGGCTGGCGGGGGGATCTACGAGCAGTACTTC. Its translation: CASSVAAGGGIYEQYF.

This sequence joins TRBV6-5 and TRBJ2-2; D remains unclear. The CDR3 contains 16 residues. Germline values: CDR1 MNHEY, CDR2 SVGAGI. Trimming removed 0 bases at V and 2 bases at J, with 10 bases between. CDR3 in DNA: TGTGCCAGCAGTTACTCGGCCCTTGGTAACACCGGGGAGCTGTTTTTT. This encodes CASSYSALGNTGELFF.

The chain carries TRBV5-1 and TRBJ1-3; D is perhaps TRBD1 (5 bases). CDR1 and CDR2 from the germline V gene are SGHRS and YFSETQ. Trimming shortened V by 0 bases and J by 6 bases, and 10 bases separated the two germline ends. This CDR3 has 14 amino acids. The CDR3 loop is CASSLAGRANTIYF. Here the CDR3 DNA reads TGCGCCAGCAGCTTGGCCGGCAGGGCAAACACCATATATTTT.

The rearrangement uses TRBV12-5 and TRBJ1-2, with 8 bases fitting TRBD1. From germline, CDR1 is LGHNT and CDR2 FRNRAP. The length of the CDR3 is 14 residues. After removal of 5 bases from V and 4 bases from J, the junction contained 6 bases not matched to a gene. The CDR3 is CASGRTGYSYGYTF. In DNA form, the CDR3 reads TGTGCTAGTGGTAGGACAGGGTATTCCTATGGCTACACCTTC.

The chain employs TRBV5-1 and TRBJ2-1; 9 bases are shared with TRBD2. The germline gives CDR1 SGHRS, CDR2 YFSETQ. Germline trimming cut 0 bases from V and 0 bases from J; bases unmatched to any gene: 7. The CDR3 sequence is 18 residues long. CDR3 coding DNA: TGCGCCAGCAGCTTGGTGGCTAGCGGGGCGAGCTCCTACAATGAGCAGTTCTTC. Its protein product is CASSLVASGASSYNEQFF.

The chain joins TRBV2 to TRBJ1-4; 10 nucleotides line up with TRBD1. CDR1 is SNHLY, CDR2 FYNNEI, per germline. The CDR3 is made up of 14 amino acids. Trimming at V came to 5 bases and at J to 10 bases, leaving 7 bases not matched to a gene. The chain's CDR3 is CASSPDRGHLKLFF. In DNA form, the CDR3 reads TGTGCCAGCAGTCCTGACAGGGGGCATCTAAAACTGTTTTTT.

This clone was seen more than once but under ten times. The V and J genes are TRBV7-2 and TRBJ2-7, with D maybe TRBD1 (6 bases). This CDR3 spans 14 amino acids. CDR1 SGHTA and CDR2 FQGNSA come from the germline V gene. Trimming took off 6 bases at V and 5 bases at J, with 17 bases between the two ends. The CDR3, as DNA: TGTGCCAGCAGTCCCACCTCAGGGGTCCACGAGCAGTACTTC. Protein product: CASSPTSGVHEQYF.

The chain uses TRBV2 and TRBJ2-3; TRBD2 matches at 8 bases. Germline CDR1 SNHLY, CDR2 FYNNEI. This CDR3 has 13 amino acids. V lost 6 bases to trimming and J lost 4 bases; unmatched junction nucleotides: 3. CDR3 loop: CASRRGASDTQYF. In DNA, the CDR3 is TGTGCCAGCAGGCGGGGGGCGTCAGATACGCAGTATTTT.

This clone was detected once. This chain uses TRBV25-1 with TRBJ1-2; D unclear. Trimming shortened V by 0 bases and J by 4 bases, and 15 bases separated the two germline ends. The CDR3 loop spans 16 amino acids. Per the germline V gene, CDR1 is MGHDK and CDR2 is SYGVNS. The CDR3 DNA reads as TGTGCCAGCAGTGAATACATGGCAGGTGGAGGCTATGGCTACACCTTC. Translating it yields CASSEYMAGGGYGYTF.

The chain is built from TRBV27 and TRBJ1-5; possible D gene TRBD1, 5 bases. CDR3 length: 18 residues. The germline V and J ends were trimmed by 2 bases and 0 bases, with 17 bases remaining between them. Germline CDR1 MNHEY, CDR2 SMNVEV (reference sequence). The CDR3 DNA reads TGTGCCAGCAGTTTAAGCCCTCCGGGGGACGTTAGCAATCAGCCCCAGCATTTT. Residues: CASSLSPPGDVSNQPQHF.

The rearrangement joins TRBV18 to TRBJ2-1; maybe TRBD2 (6 bases). V dropped 0 bases and J dropped 7 bases, with 7 bases sitting between them. Germline assignment: CDR1 KGHSH and CDR2 LQKENI. The CDR3 covers 13 residues. CDR3 nucleotides: TGTGCCAGCTCACCACCGGGGAGGAATGAGCAGTTCTTC. Protein sequence: CASSPPGRNEQFF.

The chain recombines TRBV19 with TRBJ1-6; a possible D gene is TRBD1 (5 bases). Germline CDR1 and CDR2: LNHDA and SQIVND (reference sequence). Trimming left V 6 bases short and J 9 bases short, with 12 bases between. The CDR3 runs to 13 residues. CDR3 loop: CASRADRVSPLHF. In DNA form, the CDR3 reads TGTGCCAGTAGGGCTGACAGAGTTTCACCCCTCCACTTT.

The rearrangement uses TRBV3-1 (or the pseudogene TRBV3-2) and TRBJ1-1; 7 bases line up with TRBD1. This CDR3 has 14 amino acids. Germline CDR1 is LGHDT and CDR2 is YNNKEL (reference sequence). V shed 0 bases and J 8 bases; nucleotides not matched to a gene: 6. The CDR3 sequence is CASSQEETGREAFF. CDR3 nucleotide sequence: TGTGCCAGCAGCCAAGAAGAGACAGGGCGGGAAGCTTTCTTT.

This clone was found once. The chain carries TRBV10-3 and TRBJ1-2; the match to TRBD1 covers 9 bases. The V gene's germline CDR1 is ENHRY and CDR2 SYGVKD. V lost 8 bases to trimming and J lost 2 bases; unmatched junction nucleotides: 6. This CDR3 contains 14 residues. The CDR3, as DNA: TGTGCCATCGGGAGACAGGGGGTGAACTATGGCTACACCTTC. This sequence encodes CAIGRQGVNYGYTF.